Listed here are 17 T cell receptor beta chains from one sample, sequenced in a study of blood T cell repertoires in COVID-19. Libraries were prepared by immunoSEQ multiplex PCR; TCRdb keeps only in-frame clonotypes and omits some of them. The data contain fewer than 150,000 clones, 83% of them singletons. Specimen: PBMCs or T cells enriched from blood (not recorded which). Source of these receptors: a man aged 30 to 39 who had recovered from COVID-19.

CDR3 sequence: CSVDDTTGGEQFF. The CDR3 DNA reads TGCAGCGTTGATGACACAACAGGGGGTGAGCAGTTCTTC. This sequence joins TRBV29-1 and TRBJ2-1; TRBD1 aligns across 8 bases. Germline values: CDR1 SQVTM, CDR2 ANQGSEA. The CDR3 is 13 amino acids. Trimming removed 3 bases from V and 9 bases from J; junction bases left unmatched: 7.

This chain joins TRBV11-1 and TRBJ2-7, with 9 bases identical to TRBD1. Germline CDR1 and CDR2: SGHAT and FQDESV (reference sequence). The CDR3 contains 14 residues. V lost 3 bases to trimming and J lost 2 bases; unmatched junction nucleotides: 2. The CDR3 region has the DNA TGTGCCAGCAGCTTCGGGACAGGGACCTACGAGCAGTACTTC. It encodes CASSFGTGTYEQYF.

V usage is TRBV13 and J usage is TRBJ1-2, with D perhaps TRBD1 (5 bases). V was trimmed by 6 bases and J by 4 bases, leaving 15 bases between them. The germline V gene has CDR1 PRHDT and CDR2 FYEKMQ (reference sequence). CDR3 size: 14 residues. The CDR3 loop reads CASSYGAGRYGYTF. The CDR3 DNA reads TGTGCCAGCAGTTATGGGGCGGGGCGCTATGGCTACACCTTC.

The table lists this clone with a count of one. Other DNA sequences in the sample encode the same CDR3. This chain connects TRBV3-1 (or the pseudogene TRBV3-2) to TRBJ1-3; D remains unclear. Germline V gene data show CDR1 as LGHDT and CDR2 as YNNKEL (reference sequence). This CDR3 region has 15 residues. Trimming removed 0 bases at V and 0 bases at J, with 6 bases between. The chain's CDR3 is CASSQDRSSGNTIYF. CDR3 in DNA: TGTGCCAGCAGCCAAGACAGGTCCTCTGGAAACACCATATATTTT.

This clone was detected once. The rearrangement links TRBV7-9 to TRBJ2-3; TRBD2 matches 12 bases. The ends lost 3 bases at V and 5 bases at J; junction bases unmatched: 9. CDR3 length equals 17 residues. The germline CDR1 and CDR2 sequences are SEHNR and FQNEAQ (reference sequence). DNA of the CDR3: TGTGCCAGCAGCTTGGGCGCTAGCGGGGGGGCGGGAGATACGCAGTATTTT. Translating gives CASSLGASGGAGDTQYF.

The rearrangement joins TRBV6-2 or TRBV6-3 to TRBJ2-7, with 10 bases identical to TRBD1. Germline V gene data show CDR1 as MNHEY and CDR2 as SVGEGT. The CDR3 is 15 amino acids. V trimming: 5 bases; J trimming: 9 bases; junction bases outside the gene matches: 13. CDR3 sequence (DNA): TGTGCCAGCAGTGCACCGGGACAGGGGCCCCACTGGCAGTACTTC. Amino acid sequence: CASSAPGQGPHWQYF.

The chain recombines TRBV10-3 with TRBJ2-5; TRBD2 matches 9 bases. In germline, CDR1 is ENHRY, CDR2 SYGVKD. The CDR3 is 17 residues long. The V gene end was trimmed by 0 bases and the J gene end by 5 bases; junction bases not matched to a gene: 10. CDR3 sequence (DNA): TGTGCCATCAGTGAGTCGACGTCGACGGCGGGGGGGGAGACCCAGTACTTC. Protein product: CAISESTSTAGGETQYF.

Here the CDR3 DNA reads TGTGCCAGCAGTTACTCCGGCGGTGAAAAACTGTTTTTT. Translated: CASSYSGGEKLFF. V gene TRBV6-5 combines with J gene TRBJ1-4; D unresolved. CDR3 length: 13 residues. Germline CDR1 MNHEY, CDR2 SVGAGI. The ends were cut back, 0 bases at V and 7 bases at J, with 6 bases in the middle.

This clone was counted a single time. The chain combines TRBV18 with TRBJ2-5; 8 bases are a match to TRBD2. Per germline, CDR1 KGHSH and CDR2 LQKENI. The length of the CDR3 is 14 residues. V was pared by 6 bases and J by 1 base, with 4 bases of the junction left unmatched. In DNA, the CDR3 is TGTGCCAGCTCTCCTAGCGGGTTCCAAGAGACCCAGTACTTC. It yields the protein CASSPSGFQETQYF.

J is TRBJ1-1 and V is TRBV6-1, with TRBD1 identical over 9 bases. CDR3 size: 16 residues. J gave up 5 bases and V 0 bases, and 7 bases lay outside the gene matches. The germline V gene encodes CDR1 MNHNS and CDR2 SASEGT. CDR3 in amino acids: CASSEADRGFWTEAFF. CDR3 DNA sequence: TGTGCCAGCAGTGAAGCGGACAGGGGATTTTGGACTGAAGCTTTCTTT.

V usage is TRBV3-1 (or the pseudogene TRBV3-2) and J usage is TRBJ1-5; D unresolved. V lost 5 bases, J lost 2 bases, and 13 bases lay in between. CDR3 length: 15 residues. CDR1 is LGHDT, CDR2 YNNKEL, per germline (reference sequence). CDR3 sequence reads: CASSLGSQGNQPQHF. For the CDR3, the DNA is TGTGCCAGCAGCTTGGGGAGTCAGGGCAATCAGCCCCAGCATTTT.

The chain has TRBV4-1 and TRBJ1-2; TRBD1 matches 7 bases. Trimming removed 1 base from V and 4 bases from J; junction bases left unmatched: 12. Germline CDR1 and CDR2: MGHRA and YSYEKL. The length of the CDR3 is 17 residues. The CDR3 DNA sequence: TGCGCCAGCAGCCAAGGTCTGGGTGGAGGGGGCATCTATGGCTACACCTTC. It codes for CASSQGLGGGGIYGYTF.

Only a few counts were recorded for this clone. The DNA for the CDR3 is TGCAGCGTTGTCTCGGGCTATGGCTACACCTTC. It encodes CSVVSGYGYTF. The chain joins TRBV29-1 to TRBJ1-2; D is undetermined. The CDR3 is made up of 11 amino acids. Germline V gene sequence: CDR1 SQVTM, CDR2 ANQGSEA. Between the trimmed V and J ends, which lost 4 bases and 4 bases, there was a span of 7 bases.

This chain connects TRBV3-1 (or the pseudogene TRBV3-2) to TRBJ2-2; TRBD2 matches at 9 bases. The CDR3 has 18 residues. Trimming cost V 4 bases and J 7 bases; bases outside gene matches: 16. Germline V gene data show CDR1 as LGHDT and CDR2 as YNNKEL (reference sequence). The CDR3 loop is CASSPSRAGGANLGELFF. The DNA of the CDR3 is TGTGCCAGCAGCCCGTCCCGCGCGGGGGGGGCGAATCTCGGGGAGCTGTTTTTT.

In its sample, this clone was seen a few times. The chain couples TRBV25-1 to TRBJ2-3; 10 nucleotides agree with TRBD1. The V and J ends lost 2 bases and 3 bases, in that order; junction bases with no gene match: 5. The V gene's germline CDR1 is MGHDK and CDR2 SYGVNS. The CDR3 loop spans 16 amino acids. The DNA of the CDR3 is TGTGCCAGCAGTGAACTGGGGGACAGGGGTACAGATACGCAGTATTTT. It specifies CASSELGDRGTDTQYF.

CDR3 residues: CASSPMPGVGTEAFF. CDR3 nucleotides: TGTGCCAGCAGTCCCATGCCAGGGGTGGGGACTGAAGCTTTCTTT. J is TRBJ1-1 and V is TRBV11-1; D might be TRBD1 (6 bases). CDR1 is SGHAT and CDR2 is FQDESV in the germline V gene (reference sequence). V was pared by 6 bases and J by 5 bases, with 19 bases between. The CDR3 has 15 residues.

The chain links TRBV5-4 to TRBJ2-7; 10 bases are a match to TRBD1. CDR3 length: 17 residues. Germline CDR1 reads SGHNT; CDR2 reads YYREEE (reference sequence). After removal of 4 bases from V and 2 bases from J, the junction contained 12 bases not matched to a gene. The CDR3, as DNA: TGTGCCAGCAGCGGCACCGGGACAGGGGACCGACCCTACGAGCAGTACTTC. Translated: CASSGTGTGDRPYEQYF.